This section outlines one TCR beta chain sequence together with its context. Its specificity is unknown. This table comes from immunoSEQ multiplex PCR, and its TCRdb copy is limited to in-frame clones, with some not included. The table shows about 39,000 clones, with roughly 90% occurring only once. The data originate from a study of lymphopenia after photon versus proton radiotherapy. Germline V gene sequence: CDR1 SGHKS, CDR2 YYEKEE (reference sequence). With 5 bases clipped from V and 3 bases from J, the junction kept 13 bases outside the gene matches. The CDR3 runs 19 residues. Whole-study findings and limits: Authors raise, but do not show, better survival with proton therapy.

V is TRBV5-5 and J is TRBJ2-2; 13 bases are a match to TRBD2. This clonotype originated in a man between 60 and 75 years old with cholangiocarcinoma. Sequenced here: peripheral blood, sampled from a patient treated with photon-based radiotherapy. The CDR3 DNA reads as TGTGCCAGCAGAACGGGACTAGCGGGACCCAGAGGGGACACCGGGGAGCTGTTTTTT. Translated: CASRTGLAGPRGDTGELFF.